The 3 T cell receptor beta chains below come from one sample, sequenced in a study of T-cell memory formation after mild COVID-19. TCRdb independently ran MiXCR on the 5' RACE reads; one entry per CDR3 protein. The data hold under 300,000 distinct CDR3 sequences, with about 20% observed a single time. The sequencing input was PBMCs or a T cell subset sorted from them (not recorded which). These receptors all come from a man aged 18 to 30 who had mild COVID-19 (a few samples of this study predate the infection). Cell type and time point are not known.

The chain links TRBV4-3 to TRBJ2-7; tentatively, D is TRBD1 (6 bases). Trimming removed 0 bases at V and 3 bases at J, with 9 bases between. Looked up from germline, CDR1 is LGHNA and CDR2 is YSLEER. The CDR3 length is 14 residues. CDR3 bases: TGCGCCAGCAGCCAAGACATACAGGGCTACGAGCAGTACTTC. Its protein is CASSQDIQGYEQYF.

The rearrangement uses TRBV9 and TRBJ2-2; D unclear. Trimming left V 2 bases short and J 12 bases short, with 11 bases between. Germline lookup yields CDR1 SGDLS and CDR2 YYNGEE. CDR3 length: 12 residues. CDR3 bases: TGTGCCAGCAGCGTTCTGGGCAGGAAGCTGTTTTTT. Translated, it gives CASSVLGRKLFF.

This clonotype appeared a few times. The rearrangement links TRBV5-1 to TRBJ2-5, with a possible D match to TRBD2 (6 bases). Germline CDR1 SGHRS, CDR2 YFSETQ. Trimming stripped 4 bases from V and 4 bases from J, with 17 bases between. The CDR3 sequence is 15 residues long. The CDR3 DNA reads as TGCGCCAGCAGCGAGGGGACCCAGGGACTAGAGACCCAGTACTTC. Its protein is CASSEGTQGLETQYF.